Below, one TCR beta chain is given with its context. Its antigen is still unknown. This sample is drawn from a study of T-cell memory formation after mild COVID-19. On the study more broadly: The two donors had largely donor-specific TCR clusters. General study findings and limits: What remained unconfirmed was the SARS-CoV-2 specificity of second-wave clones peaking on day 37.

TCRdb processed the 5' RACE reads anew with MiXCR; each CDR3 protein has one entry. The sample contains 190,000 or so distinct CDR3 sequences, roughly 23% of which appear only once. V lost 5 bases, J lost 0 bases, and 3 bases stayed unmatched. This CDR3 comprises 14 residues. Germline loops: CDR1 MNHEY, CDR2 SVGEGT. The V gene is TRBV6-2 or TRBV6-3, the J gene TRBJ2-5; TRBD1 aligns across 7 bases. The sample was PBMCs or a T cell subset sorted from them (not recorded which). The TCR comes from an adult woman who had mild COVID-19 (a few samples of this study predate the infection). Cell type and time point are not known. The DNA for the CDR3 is TGTGCCAGCAGTCCGGGACAGTACCAAGAGACCCAGTACTTC. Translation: CASSPGQYQETQYF.